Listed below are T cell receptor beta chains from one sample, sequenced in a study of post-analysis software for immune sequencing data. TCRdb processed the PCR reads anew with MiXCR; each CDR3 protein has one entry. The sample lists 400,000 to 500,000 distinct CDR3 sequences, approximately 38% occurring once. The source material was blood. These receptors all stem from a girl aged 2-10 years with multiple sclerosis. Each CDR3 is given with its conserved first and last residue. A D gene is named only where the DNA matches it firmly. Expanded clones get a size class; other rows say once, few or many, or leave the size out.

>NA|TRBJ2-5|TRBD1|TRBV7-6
TGTGCCAGCAGCACCTACAGGGGGCTCGAAGAGACCCAGTACTTC
CASSTYRGLEETQYF
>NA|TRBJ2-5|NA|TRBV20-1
TGCAGTGCTGGTAATGGAGAGACCCAGTACTTC
CSAGNGETQYF
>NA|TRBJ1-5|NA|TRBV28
TGTGCCAGCACCTCCGGGGGATCAGGGGTGGGTCAGCCCCAGCATTTT
CASTSGGSGVGQPQHF
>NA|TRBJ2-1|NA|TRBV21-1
TGTGCCAGCAGCAAAGAGTACCATGAGCAGTTCTTC
CASSKEYHEQFF
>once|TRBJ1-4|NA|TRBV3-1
TGTGCCAGCAAGCGGGGGATAACTAATGAAAAACTGTTTTTT
CASKRGITNEKLFF
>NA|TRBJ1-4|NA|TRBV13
TGTGCCAGCAGCCTAGGATTTGCAACTAATGAAAAACTGTTTTTT
CASSLGFATNEKLFF
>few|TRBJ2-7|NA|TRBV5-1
TGCGCCAGCAGCCCTTCCTCCGATACGTCCGAGCAGTACTTC
CASSPSSDTSEQYF
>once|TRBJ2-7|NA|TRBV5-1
TGCGCCAGCAGCTCAAACGACAGGTTCGTTCCCTACGAGCAGTACTTC
CASSSNDRFVPYEQYF
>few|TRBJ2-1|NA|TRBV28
TGTGCCAGCAGTTTATGGGAGAATGAGCAGTTCTTC
CASSLWENEQFF
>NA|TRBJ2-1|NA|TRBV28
TGTGCCAGCAGTCCCCCCCGATTTCGGAATGAGCAGTTCTTC
CASSPPRFRNEQFF
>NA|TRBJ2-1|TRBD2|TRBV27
TGTGCCAGCACCACGGGACTAGCGGGCCCCCCCTCCTACAATGAGCAGTTCTTC
CASTTGLAGPPSYNEQFF
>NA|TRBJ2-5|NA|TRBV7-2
TGTGCCAGCAGCCCTCTTAAGCGAGAGACCCAGTACTTC
CASSPLKRETQYF
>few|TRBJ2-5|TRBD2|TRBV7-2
TGTGCCAGCAGCTTAGGACCTAGCGGGGGGGCGAAGACCCAGTACTTC
CASSLGPSGGAKTQYF
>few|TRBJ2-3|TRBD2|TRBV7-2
TGTGCCAGCAGCTCCCTGACCGGGACTAGCGGTTCTAGCACAGATACGCAGTATTTT
CASSSLTGTSGSSTDTQYF
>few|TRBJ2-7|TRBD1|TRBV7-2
TGTGCCAGCAGTAAAACAGGGGGCATCTACGAGCAGTACTTC
CASSKTGGIYEQYF
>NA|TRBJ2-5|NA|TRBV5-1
TGCGCCAGCAGCTTGGACGGAGAAGAGACCCAGTACTTC
CASSLDGEETQYF
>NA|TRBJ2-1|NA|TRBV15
TGTGCCACCAGCAGAGATTGGGGGGCTGGGTACAATGAGCAGTTCTTC
CATSRDWGAGYNEQFF
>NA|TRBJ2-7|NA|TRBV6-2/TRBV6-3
TGTGCCAGCAGCCTCTGGGTGACCGACTACGAGCAGTACTTC
CASSLWVTDYEQYF